This entry features one T cell receptor beta chain sequence. Its antigen is as yet unknown. These data originate in a study of cytomegalovirus exposure and HLA in healthy donors. About the study: In an earlier analysis, 95 million to 130 million unique TCR beta sequences were found from 150 million to 200 million T cells. Overall study findings and caveats: Based on reports, TCR beta sequences accurately predicted HLA-A and HLA-B alleles for most subjects. Trimming of TCR beta V- and J-genes showed a link, identified in a later analysis, to a missense DCLRE1C variant. The study designated about 180 TCR beta chains cytomegalovirus-associated.

With 10 bases removed from V and 2 bases from J, the gap between germline ends came to 17 bases. The CDR3 spans 15 residues. CDR1 and CDR2 from the germline V gene are MNHNS and SASEGT. The PCR ran on 60 Vbeta and 13 Jbeta primers. Generated by immunoSEQ multiplex PCR, the TCRdb table keeps only in-frame clones and is missing some. The sample consists of more than 100,000 clones, 60% to 85% of them appearing once. The sequence derives from a woman aged 40 to 55 in good health and CMV-seronegative. Sequencing was carried out using PBMCs. The J gene is TRBJ1-4, the V gene TRBV6-1; a weak D match, TRBD1 (6 bases). Here the CDR3 reads CAIRRAGATNEKLFF. The CDR3, as DNA: TGTGCCATCCGGCGTGCAGGGGCTACTAATGAAAAACTGTTTTTT.